This T cell receptor beta chain is from a study of sequential checkpoint blockade in melanoma. Study summary: First-line arms were nivolumab then ipilimumab, or the reverse, randomized 1:1. Each arm's sequence ended with maintenance nivolumab.

TCRdb's table, derived via immunoSEQ multiplex PCR, lists solely in-frame clones and lacks some. The table lists 15,000 to 20,000 clones, over 70% of them singletons. Treatment defined: randomized to nivolumab then ipilimumab (arm A) or the reverse (arm B). From thawed PBMCs, live CD3+CD8+ cells negative for CD19 and CD56 were sorted. The sequenced sample was CD8+ T cells sorted from blood (inferred from file names), obtained from a patient given nivolumab and ipilimumab in sequence. The receptor was derived from a human donor with melanoma.

The CDR3 reads CASSQGQGYQPQHF. DNA of the CDR3: TGTGCCAGCAGCCAAGGACAGGGGTATCAGCCCCAGCATTTT. This sequence joins TRBV7-2 and TRBJ1-5, with 9 bases matching TRBD1. This CDR3 has 14 residues. The trim removed 5 bases at V and 5 bases at J, leaving 4 bases unmatched. Germline V lookup: CDR1 SGHTA, CDR2 FQGNSA.